This record covers a single T cell receptor (beta chain). Its antigen is still unknown. The V segment lost 7 bases and the J segment 7 bases; nucleotides outside the gene matches: 8. The germline V gene has CDR1 SNHLY and CDR2 FYNNEI. This CDR3 comprises 14 residues. These data belong to a study of T cells in Graves' hyperthyroidism and ophthalmopathy. Study observations and caveats: Median prediction lead before ophthalmopathy onset was 6 to 8 months with the model. Patients with ophthalmopathy were separated from those with stable hyperthyroidism by a 13 V-J model. Blood also contained most expanded thyroid clonotypes above 0.001.

The diagnostic basis comprised clinical symptoms, serum thyroxine and TRAb, thyroid ultrasound and orbital computed tomography. Amplification of TCR beta CDR3 regions was performed using RNA transcripts as template. The TCR CDR3 first-round RT-PCR relied on the HTBI primer set. TCRdb processed the multiplex PCR reads anew with MiXCR; each CDR3 protein has one entry. The sample consists of 500,000 to 600,000 distinct CDR3 sequences, 46% of them appearing once. Sequencing was done on a sample of peripheral blood or thyroid tissue (not recorded which). This sequence joins TRBV2 and TRBJ1-5; 9 positions match TRBD1. The receptor was isolated from an adult woman with Graves' disease, either hyperthyroidism or ophthalmopathy (not recorded which). DNA for the CDR3: TGTGCCAGCACCGGACAGGGGAATTACCAGCCCCAGCATTTT. It is translated as CASTGQGNYQPQHF.